A selection of T cell receptor beta chains follows, all from one sample in a study of control samples from healthy donors and cancer patients. Method: immunoSEQ multiplex PCR; TCRdb's copy keeps in-frame clones and lacks some. This repertoire shows roughly 59,000 clones, about 92% found once; its top ten account for roughly 1.6%. The sample was PBMCs. These receptors were collected from a man aged 40-55 years with colorectal cancer. The CDR3 runs from the conserved cysteine through the conserved F or W.

j_call	v_call	cdr3_aa
TRBJ1-2	TRBV24-1	CATSDLTGTGGYGYTF
TRBJ1-2	TRBV6-5	CASRTTGNSYGYTF
TRBJ2-7	TRBV19	CASSITGTPYEQYF
TRBJ1-6	TRBV24-1	CATSRQGDSPLHF
TRBJ2-1	TRBV7-2	CASSSGLASHNEQFF
TRBJ2-7	TRBV19	CASSTQGQFYEQYF
TRBJ2-1	TRBV19	CASSPEGDNEQFF
TRBJ1-1	TRBV5-1	CASSFSQGGTEAFF
TRBJ2-7	TRBV19	CASSTMDRDTSEQYF
TRBJ1-1	TRBV5-1	CASSSGTLNTEAFF
TRBJ1-5	TRBV5-8	CASSGDRGGYQPQHF
TRBJ1-1	TRBV30	CAWSRGMGTEAFF
TRBJ2-3	TRBV12-3/TRBV12-4	CASTPKDTQYF
TRBJ1-2	TRBV2	CATYPVGEADYGYTF
TRBJ1-2	TRBV6-5	CASSLGQNYGYTF
TRBJ1-1	TRBV12-3/TRBV12-4	CASSINWAEAFF
TRBJ1-1	TRBV2	CASSIYRAEAFF
TRBJ2-1	TRBV2	CASSMAAGRNEQFF
TRBJ2-2	TRBV2	CASSEQGKITGELFF
TRBJ2-1	TRBV5-6	CASTWGRSEQFF
TRBJ1-1	TRBV30	CAWRRRATLNTEAFF
TRBJ2-5	TRBV11-2	CASSLRTGRETQYF
TRBJ1-4	TRBV5-1	CASSFGPPEKLFF
TRBJ1-3	TRBV5-8	CASSLAGWRGNTIYF
TRBJ2-5	TRBV18	CASSPYRETQYF
TRBJ1-4	TRBV2	CASSPRTPGTGGEKLFF
TRBJ2-7	TRBV5-6	CASSRYSGTEYF
TRBJ2-1	TRBV6-6	CASSPSDRDYNEQFF
TRBJ2-1	TRBV5-5	CASSLQGTGGNEQFF
TRBJ2-1	TRBV27	CASSASGTGSEQFF
TRBJ2-5	TRBV11-2	CASSEGVQETQYF
TRBJ2-1	TRBV24-1	CATSPSGTGYNEQFF
TRBJ1-1	TRBV6-1	CASSDPTGGTAEAFF